This T cell receptor beta chain was documented in a study of breast tumors, draining lymph nodes, adjacent tissues. The study's findings and limits: Tumor TCR diversity was below lymph nodes but above nontumor tissue. Data fit most tumor T cells coming from lymph node, expanding in tumor. Luminal-like breast cancer showed significantly higher tumor–nontumor repertoire similarity than basal-like.

Breast cancer patients provided tissue from their axillary draining lymph nodes. Losses at the gene ends were 7 bases for V and 0 bases for J; bases not matched to a gene: 9. This CDR3 comprises 16 residues. Per the germline V gene, CDR1 is SNHLY and CDR2 is FYNNEI. One entry per CDR3 protein, called by TCRdb with MiXCR from the multiplex PCR reads. This sample yields about 130,000 distinct CDR3 sequences, of which approximately 22% are seen a single time; roughly 2.4% belongs to the top ten. In regard to this clonotype: Its antigen is as yet unknown.

The receptor comes from a female donor with breast cancer. Some clones in this sample may be carry-over from other donors' samples. The genes are TRBV2 and TRBJ2-4; 7 bases agree with TRBD1. Sequenced material: axillary lymph node tissue. The CDR3 coding sequence is TGTGCCAGCACCATCCGAGGGGGCTTAGCCAAAAACATTCAGTACTTC. It is translated as CASTIRGGLAKNIQYF. The full variable domain, completed using reference TRBV2 and TRBJ2-4, is EPEVTQTPSHQVTQMGQEVILRCVPISNHLYFYWYRQILGQKVEFLVSFYNNEISEKSEIFDDQFSVERPDGSNFTLKIRSTKLEDSAMYFCASTIRGGLAKNIQYFGAGTRLSVL.